Listed below are T cell receptor beta chains from one sample, sequenced in a study of post-analysis software for immune sequencing data. TCRdb itself ran the PCR reads through MiXCR, one entry per CDR3 protein. The top ten hold approximately 4.5% of the sample, which has 650,000 to 850,000 distinct CDR3 sequences, roughly 50% seen once. The sequenced material came from blood. These receptor sequences come from a girl between 10 and 17 years old with multiple sclerosis. Each CDR3 is given with its conserved first and last residue. A D gene is named only where the DNA matches it firmly. The size of a clone is reported for some rows only, either as once, few or many, or as a class for expanded clones.

D gene,V gene,clone size,J gene,CDR3 protein,CDR3 DNA
TRBD2,TRBV5-6,NA,TRBJ2-1,CASSFFAGAYNEQFF,TGTGCCAGCAGCTTTTTCGCGGGAGCCTACAATGAGCAGTTCTTC
NA,TRBV5-5,NA,TRBJ2-4,CASSLEGRPTESQYF,TGTGCCAGCAGCTTAGAGGGGCGACCGACGGAAAGTCAGTACTTC
NA,TRBV28,NA,TRBJ2-5,CASSPFKGTQYF,TGTGCCAGCAGTCCCTTTAAGGGGACCCAGTACTTC
NA,TRBV12-5,NA,TRBJ2-7,CASGSQRGYEQYF,TGTGCTAGTGGTTCTCAAAGGGGCTACGAGCAGTACTTC
TRBD1,TRBV20-1,few,TRBJ2-7,CSARGGTGVGYEQYF,TGCAGTGCTAGAGGCGGGACAGGGGTAGGCTACGAGCAGTACTTC
TRBD2,TRBV2,NA,TRBJ2-7,CASIPRVAGGSYEQYF,TGTGCCAGCATCCCGAGGGTAGCGGGGGGGTCCTACGAGCAGTACTTC
NA,TRBV20-1,NA,TRBJ2-3,CSAPQLTTADTQYF,TGCAGTGCTCCCCAGCTCACGACCGCAGATACGCAGTATTTT
TRBD1,TRBV29-1,once,TRBJ1-2,CSVRGQGGVHGYTF,TGCAGCGTTCGGGGGCAGGGGGGAGTGCATGGCTACACCTTC
NA,TRBV7-2,NA,TRBJ2-7,CASSLAGNRYEQYF,TGTGCCAGCAGCTTAGCCGGGAATCGCTACGAGCAGTACTTC
TRBD2,TRBV27,NA,TRBJ2-1,CASSGTSGSHHEQFF,TGTGCCAGCAGTGGCACTAGCGGGAGCCACCATGAGCAGTTCTTC
NA,TRBV20-1,NA,TRBJ1-4,CSARGRGGMILNEKLFF,TGCAGTGCTAGAGGCAGGGGCGGAATGATCTTAAATGAAAAACTGTTTTTT
NA,TRBV20-1,NA,TRBJ2-5,CSARVRGQETQYF,TGCAGTGCTAGAGTGAGGGGACAAGAGACCCAGTACTTC
NA,TRBV6-6,few,TRBJ2-7,CASSYGAEKTYEQYF,TGTGCCAGCAGTTACGGGGCCGAAAAAACCTACGAGCAGTACTTC
NA,TRBV6-1,NA,TRBJ2-1,CASSDPLGTGEGHNEQFF,TGTGCCAGCAGTGACCCTCTCGGGACGGGGGAAGGACACAATGAGCAGTTCTTC
NA,TRBV7-6,few,TRBJ2-3,CASSLDGARTDTQYF,TGTGCCAGCAGCTTAGACGGGGCGCGGACAGATACGCAGTATTTT
TRBD1,TRBV25-1,NA,TRBJ2-7,CASSESGTGSSEQYF,TGTGCCAGCAGTGAATCTGGGACAGGGTCCTCCGAGCAGTACTTC
TRBD2,TRBV10-3,NA,TRBJ2-7,CAISESGRGESYEQYF,TGTGCCATCAGTGAGTCGGGGCGGGGGGAATCCTACGAGCAGTACTTC
TRBD2,TRBV20-1,NA,TRBJ2-1,CSAREWTRDHEQFF,TGCAGTGCTAGAGAGTGGACTAGAGATCATGAGCAGTTCTTC
TRBD2,TRBV6-6,few,TRBJ2-1,CASTVLAGGPNEQFF,TGTGCCAGCACTGTGCTAGCGGGAGGGCCCAATGAGCAGTTCTTC
TRBD2,TRBV7-2,NA,TRBJ2-1,CASSSRLAGGIVEQFF,TGTGCCAGCAGCTCCCGACTAGCGGGAGGTATTGTCGAGCAGTTCTTC
TRBD2,TRBV24-1,few,TRBJ2-6,CATSIMGTSGSYSGANVLTF,TGTGCCACCAGTATAATGGGGACTAGCGGTTCCTACTCTGGGGCCAACGTCCTGACTTTC
TRBD2,TRBV5-1,NA,TRBJ2-5,CASSLARTSGSDETQYF,TGCGCCAGCAGCTTGGCCCGGACTAGCGGGAGCGACGAGACCCAGTACTTC
NA,TRBV6-5,NA,TRBJ1-2,CASRAEGPGRSGYTF,TGTGCCAGCAGAGCCGAGGGACCGGGCCGTTCGGGCTACACCTTC
TRBD1,TRBV29-1,NA,TRBJ2-1,CSVESRDSLSYNEQFF,TGTAGCGTTGAATCTAGGGACAGCCTATCCTACAATGAGCAGTTCTTC
TRBD1,TRBV12-3/TRBV12-4,few,TRBJ1-5,CASSTGTGGRNQPQHF,TGTGCCAGCAGTACCGGGACAGGGGGCCGCAATCAGCCCCAGCATTTT
NA,TRBV4-1,NA,TRBJ2-1,CTSSLRGFEQFF,TGCACCAGCAGCCTGCGGGGCTTTGAGCAGTTCTTC
NA,TRBV7-9,NA,TRBJ2-7,CASSPLRGSYEQYF,TGTGCCAGCAGCCCTTTGCGGGGCTCCTACGAGCAGTACTTC
TRBD1,TRBV20-1,NA,TRBJ2-5,CSASWTGKGETQYF,TGCAGTGCCTCTTGGACAGGGAAGGGCGAGACCCAGTACTTC
NA,TRBV30,few,TRBJ1-5,CAWSRGYQPQHF,TGTGCCTGGAGCAGGGGCTATCAGCCCCAGCATTTT
TRBD2,TRBV20-1,NA,TRBJ2-3,CSARDRSGMALGRDTQYF,TGCAGTGCTAGGGATCGTAGCGGGATGGCTCTAGGACGTGATACGCAGTATTTT
NA,TRBV29-1,few,TRBJ1-1,CSVEPAEGTEAFF,TGCAGCGTTGAACCGGCTGAGGGAACTGAAGCTTTCTTT
NA,TRBV5-1,NA,TRBJ2-7,CASSLAKETSYEQYF,TGCGCCAGCAGCTTGGCCAAGGAGACCTCCTACGAGCAGTACTTC
NA,TRBV18,NA,TRBJ2-1,CASSPPGAREQFF,TGTGCCAGCTCACCACCGGGGGCAAGGGAGCAGTTCTTC
TRBD2,TRBV12-3/TRBV12-4,NA,TRBJ2-1,CASSLPSGGALGPREQFF,TGTGCCAGCAGTTTACCTAGCGGGGGGGCTTTGGGCCCCCGGGAGCAGTTCTTC
NA,TRBV7-8,few,TRBJ2-5,CASSLRGGGPQETQYF,TGTGCCAGCAGCTTACGCGGGGGCGGTCCACAAGAGACCCAGTACTTC
NA,TRBV4-1,NA,TRBJ2-7,CASSQDSRLEQYF,TGCGCCAGCAGCCAAGACTCGAGGCTCGAGCAGTACTTC
TRBD2,TRBV12-5,few,TRBJ2-1,CATAWGLAGGPDEQFF,TGTGCTACGGCCTGGGGGCTAGCGGGGGGGCCGGATGAGCAGTTCTTC
TRBD1,TRBV15,NA,TRBJ2-7,CATSRDRDRGPYEQYF,TGTGCCACCAGCAGAGATCGGGACAGGGGGCCCTACGAGCAGTACTTC
TRBD2,TRBV20-1,few,TRBJ2-5,CSADPGGGQETQYF,TGTAGTGCGGACCCGGGGGGTGGCCAAGAGACCCAGTACTTC
NA,TRBV20-1,NA,TRBJ1-2,CSASDSYGYTF,TGCAGTGCATCGGACAGCTATGGCTACACCTTC
NA,TRBV13,NA,TRBJ2-5,CASSLYNQETQYF,TGTGCCAGCAGCTTATACAACCAAGAGACCCAGTACTTC